This T cell receptor beta chain appears in the sequencing data of a study of blood T cells in healthy people across ages. The germline CDR1 and CDR2 sequences are SGHTA and FQGNSA. Germline trimming cut 4 bases from V and 6 bases from J; bases unmatched to any gene: 12. The CDR3 has 17 residues. Next came a second PCR, run for about 7 to 12 cycles, which used a sample-barcoded 5' primer along with a J-beta primer mix. TCRdb passed the 5' RACE reads through MiXCR, listing each CDR3 protein once. The data contain hundreds of thousands of distinct CDR3 sequences, roughly 32% of them singletons. At least ten counts were recorded for this clonotype. Donors were healthy Caucasian individuals from Russia aged roughly 6 to 90. In each sample, at least 7 million PBMCs were isolated.

The clonotype originates from a woman of 80 years or more in good health. V gene TRBV7-2 combines with J gene TRBJ2-5; the match to TRBD1 covers 12 bases. Sample: blood. In DNA, the CDR3 is TGTGCCAGCAGCTACTCCGGGACAGGGGGCACGTTGAAGACCCAGTACTTC. As protein: CASSYSGTGGTLKTQYF.